This T cell receptor (beta chain) was recovered during a study of cytomegalovirus exposure and HLA in healthy donors. General study findings and limits: A later analysis found that most CMV-associated TCR beta chains appeared HLA-restricted.

About this clone itself: Its specificity is unknown.

The germline CDR1 and CDR2 sequences are MNHNS and SASEGT. The CDR3 consists of 16 residues. The junction had 8 bases not matched to a gene; V was cut back by 4 bases and J by 0 bases. Vbeta (60) and Jbeta (13) primers were used in the PCR. Data came from immunoSEQ multiplex PCR; TCRdb stores just in-frame clones and leaves some out. The sample has over 90,000 clones, around 76% seen once. The chain combines TRBV6-1 with TRBJ1-1; 7 bases align to TRBD1. This TCR came from a woman aged 18-30 years in good health and CMV-seropositive. The sequenced sample was PBMCs. The CDR3 DNA follows: TGTGCCAGCAGTGCCCTTCCGACAGGGATGAACACTGAAGCTTTCTTT. This codes for CASSALPTGMNTEAFF.